Listed below are T cell receptor beta chains from one sample, sequenced in a study of blood T cell repertoires in COVID-19. TCRdb's table, derived via immunoSEQ multiplex PCR, lists solely in-frame clones and lacks some. The repertoire holds about 270,000 clones, with approximately 89% as singletons. Source material: peripheral blood. The receptors come from a man between 35 and 55 years old with active or convalescent COVID-19. The CDR3 runs from the conserved cysteine through the conserved F or W. Fields, in order: J gene, V gene, clone size, CDR3 protein. Clone size appears in some rows only: once, few, many, or a class for an expanded clone.

J gene: TRBJ2-2
V gene: TRBV18
clone size: few
CDR3 protein: CASYPTSGRNPGELFF

J gene: TRBJ1-3
V gene: TRBV6-5
clone size: -
CDR3 protein: CASSRDSTENTIYF

J gene: TRBJ1-1
V gene: TRBV28
clone size: -
CDR3 protein: CASGKPRQGALRAFF

J gene: TRBJ1-5
V gene: TRBV4-1
clone size: once
CDR3 protein: CASSLGTGGLGDQPQHF

J gene: TRBJ2-2
V gene: TRBV4-1
clone size: -
CDR3 protein: CASSQDDRTAGELFF

J gene: TRBJ2-7
V gene: TRBV7-9
clone size: -
CDR3 protein: CASSGDSFSYEQYF

J gene: TRBJ1-6
V gene: TRBV7-6
clone size: -
CDR3 protein: CASSLSTSGDRVDYGNSPLHF

J gene: TRBJ2-5
V gene: TRBV10-3
clone size: -
CDR3 protein: CAISSTPGTQYF

J gene: TRBJ2-4
V gene: TRBV7-9
clone size: -
CDR3 protein: CAAQSGGRQNIQYF

J gene: TRBJ2-7
V gene: TRBV6-5
clone size: -
CDR3 protein: CATQTFVAGAAEQYF

J gene: TRBJ2-1
V gene: TRBV11-3
clone size: -
CDR3 protein: CASSLDGVAGPNEQFF

J gene: TRBJ2-7
V gene: TRBV21-1
clone size: once
CDR3 protein: CASSKEARYYEQYF

J gene: TRBJ1-4
V gene: TRBV6-5
clone size: -
CDR3 protein: CASTWTGSEKLFF

J gene: TRBJ2-1
V gene: TRBV19
clone size: -
CDR3 protein: CASSIGLALSNEQFF

J gene: TRBJ2-3
V gene: TRBV10-1
clone size: -
CDR3 protein: CASSPSGKGLSTDTQYF

J gene: TRBJ2-5
V gene: TRBV29-1
clone size: -
CDR3 protein: CSVEFGADQETQYF

J gene: TRBJ2-1
V gene: TRBV9
clone size: -
CDR3 protein: CASSTTGTPFYEQFF

J gene: TRBJ2-5
V gene: TRBV6-5
clone size: -
CDR3 protein: CASSYGQAQETQYF

J gene: TRBJ1-3
V gene: TRBV30
clone size: -
CDR3 protein: CAWSVAVGGNTIYF

J gene: TRBJ1-1
V gene: TRBV5-6
clone size: few
CDR3 protein: CASSRGTAEAFF

J gene: TRBJ2-3
V gene: TRBV5-6
clone size: -
CDR3 protein: CASSLGVQIMSTDTQYF

J gene: TRBJ1-1
V gene: TRBV6-5
clone size: few
CDR3 protein: CASRRSPDRNTEAFF

J gene: TRBJ1-4
V gene: TRBV5-4
clone size: -
CDR3 protein: CASSWGRDEKLFF

J gene: TRBJ1-1
V gene: TRBV7-3
clone size: -
CDR3 protein: CASSLRTSGSTEAFF

J gene: TRBJ1-6
V gene: TRBV6-5
clone size: -
CDR3 protein: CASSSRPDSPLHF

J gene: TRBJ2-5
V gene: TRBV28
clone size: once
CDR3 protein: CASSFIGQGGPQETQYF

J gene: TRBJ1-2
V gene: TRBV5-6
clone size: -
CDR3 protein: CASSGGLSYGYTF

J gene: TRBJ1-1
V gene: TRBV3-1/TRBV3-2
clone size: -
CDR3 protein: CASSHTDRNTEAFF

J gene: TRBJ1-4
V gene: TRBV4-1
clone size: -
CDR3 protein: CASSQWTGGEKLFF